The sequence of this T cell receptor beta chain was determined in a study of CD4 T cells in relation to SARS-CoV-2 and coronaviruses. Unexposed donor CD4+ T cells date from about 2011-2018, before the COVID-19 pandemic. After roughly ten days of culture, CD4+ T cells were isolated. Concerning this clone itself: As yet, its antigen is unknown.

Sequencing used immunoSEQ multiplex PCR; TCRdb keeps in-frame clones, though not all of them. Altogether roughly 30,000 clones are present, 60% to 85% being singletons, with the ten largest covering 20%. The ends lost 2 bases at V and 4 bases at J; junction bases unmatched: 4. In germline, CDR1 is SGHDT, CDR2 YYEEEE. The length of the CDR3 is 14 residues. The receptor was isolated from a human donor in good health. The sequenced material came from CD4+ T cells from PBMCs, cultured in vitro. This chain links TRBV5-6 with TRBJ1-2; 8 bases match TRBD1. The chain's CDR3 is CASSFNRGSYGYTF. In DNA form, the CDR3 reads TGTGCCAGCAGCTTTAACAGGGGGAGCTATGGCTACACCTTC.